This T cell receptor beta chain derives from a study of blood T cell repertoires in COVID-19. How the authors handled the data: Amplification of reference gene primers was used by the study to estimate nucleated cell counts. Clones were read by immunoSEQ multiplex PCR, and TCRdb kept only the in-frame ones, dropping some. V and J calls and clone size follow that table, whereas D and trimming were derived from the DNA. The sample lists 300,000 or so clones, roughly 85% occurring once. The germline gives CDR1 LNHDA, CDR2 SQIVND (reference sequence). V gave up 6 bases and J gave up 0 bases; unmatched junction bases: 16. This CDR3 has 19 amino acids.

The chain carries TRBV19 and TRBJ1-4, with 7 bases aligning to TRBD1. The sample was PBMCs or T cells enriched from blood (not recorded which). This sequence was found in a woman between 35 and 50 years old with acute COVID-19. The DNA of the CDR3 is TGTGCCAGTAGGGCCAACAAGGGGGCTGGGCTTGCAACTAATGAAAAACTGTTTTTT. It translates to CASRANKGAGLATNEKLFF.